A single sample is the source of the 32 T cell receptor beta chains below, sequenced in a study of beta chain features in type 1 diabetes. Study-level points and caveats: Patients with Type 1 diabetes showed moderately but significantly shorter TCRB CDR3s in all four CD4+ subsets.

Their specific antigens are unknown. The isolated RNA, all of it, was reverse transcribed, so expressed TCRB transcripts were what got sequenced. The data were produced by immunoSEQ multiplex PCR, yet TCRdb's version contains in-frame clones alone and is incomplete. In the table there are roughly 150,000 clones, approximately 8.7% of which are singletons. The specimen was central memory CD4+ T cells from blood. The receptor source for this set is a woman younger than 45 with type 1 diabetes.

The CDR3 region has the DNA TGTGCCAGCAGCTTGGTAGGACAGATTTACAATGAGCAGTTCTTC. Translation: CASSLVGQIYNEQFF. The chain employs TRBV11-2 and TRBJ2-1, with D perhaps TRBD1 (6 bases). Per germline, CDR1 SGHAT and CDR2 FQNNGV. The CDR3 is 15 residues long. Trimming removed 3 bases at V and 4 bases at J, with 13 bases between. The full variable domain, with the rest looked up from reference TRBV11-2 and TRBJ2-1, is EAGVAQSPRYKIIEKRQSVAFWCNPISGHATLYWYQQILGQGPKLLIQFQNNGVVDDSQLPKDRFSAERLKGVDSTLKIQPAKLEDSAVYLCASSLVGQIYNEQFFGPGTRLTVL.

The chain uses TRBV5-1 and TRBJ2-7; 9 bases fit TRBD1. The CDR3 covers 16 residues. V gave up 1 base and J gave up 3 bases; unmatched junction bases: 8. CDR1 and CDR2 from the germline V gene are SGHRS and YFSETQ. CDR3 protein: CASSLREQGADYEQYF. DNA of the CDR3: TGCGCCAGCAGCTTGCGGGAACAGGGGGCCGACTACGAGCAGTACTTC.

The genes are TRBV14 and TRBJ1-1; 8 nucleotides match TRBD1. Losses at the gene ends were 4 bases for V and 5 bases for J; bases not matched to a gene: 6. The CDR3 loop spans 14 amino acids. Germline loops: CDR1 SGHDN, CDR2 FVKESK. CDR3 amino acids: CASSPQQGETEAFF. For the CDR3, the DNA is TGTGCCAGCAGCCCTCAACAGGGGGAAACTGAAGCTTTCTTT. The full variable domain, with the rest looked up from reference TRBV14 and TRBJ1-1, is EAGVTQFPSHSVIEKGQTVTLRCDPISGHDNLYWYRRVMGKEIKFLLHFVKESKQDESGMPNNRFLAERTGGTYSTLKVQPAELEDSGVYFCASSPQQGETEAFFGQGTRLTVV.

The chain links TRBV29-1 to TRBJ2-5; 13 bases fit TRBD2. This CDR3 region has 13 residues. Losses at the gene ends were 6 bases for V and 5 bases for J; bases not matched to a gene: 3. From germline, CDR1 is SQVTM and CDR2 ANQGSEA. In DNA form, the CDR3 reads TGCAGCGTGGGGACTAGCGGGACGGAGACCCAGTACTTC. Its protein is CSVGTSGTETQYF.

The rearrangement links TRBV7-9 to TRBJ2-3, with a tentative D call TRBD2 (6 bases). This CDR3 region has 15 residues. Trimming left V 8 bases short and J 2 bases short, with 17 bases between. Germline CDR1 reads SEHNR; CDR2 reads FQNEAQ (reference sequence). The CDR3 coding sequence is TGTGCCAGCGGGGGGTTAGCGGATTCCACAGATACGCAGTATTTT. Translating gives CASGGLADSTDTQYF.

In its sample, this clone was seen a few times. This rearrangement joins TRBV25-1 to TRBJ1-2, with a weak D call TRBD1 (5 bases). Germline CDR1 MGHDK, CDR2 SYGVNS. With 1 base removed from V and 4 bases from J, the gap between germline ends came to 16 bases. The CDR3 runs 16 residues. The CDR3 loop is CASSEFAGPKTYGYTF. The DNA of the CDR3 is TGTGCCAGCAGTGAATTTGCGGGGCCGAAGACCTATGGCTACACCTTC.

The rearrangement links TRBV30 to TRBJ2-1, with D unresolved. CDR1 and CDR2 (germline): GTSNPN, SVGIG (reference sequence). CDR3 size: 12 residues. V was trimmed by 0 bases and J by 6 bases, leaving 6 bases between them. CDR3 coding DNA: TGTGCCTGGAGTGTACTAACCAATGAGCAGTTCTTC. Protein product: CAWSVLTNEQFF.

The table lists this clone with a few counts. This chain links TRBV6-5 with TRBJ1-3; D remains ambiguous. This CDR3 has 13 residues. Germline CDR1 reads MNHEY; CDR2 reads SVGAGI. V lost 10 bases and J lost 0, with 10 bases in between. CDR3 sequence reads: CATLAFSGNTIYF. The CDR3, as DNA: TGTGCCACCTTAGCCTTCTCTGGAAACACCATATATTTT.

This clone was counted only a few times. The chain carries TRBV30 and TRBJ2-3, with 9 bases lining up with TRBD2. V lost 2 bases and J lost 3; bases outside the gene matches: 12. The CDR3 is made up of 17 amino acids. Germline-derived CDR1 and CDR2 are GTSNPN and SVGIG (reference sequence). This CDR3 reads CAWSRRLAGSGTDTQYF. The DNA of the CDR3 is TGTGCCTGGAGTAGGAGGCTAGCGGGATCCGGGACAGATACGCAGTATTTT.

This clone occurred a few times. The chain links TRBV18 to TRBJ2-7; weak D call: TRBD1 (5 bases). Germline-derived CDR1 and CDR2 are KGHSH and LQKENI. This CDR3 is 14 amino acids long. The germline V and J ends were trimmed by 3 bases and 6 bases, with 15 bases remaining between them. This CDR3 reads CASSPPSARVEQYF. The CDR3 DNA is TGTGCCAGCTCACCCCCTTCTGCCAGGGTCGAGCAGTACTTC.

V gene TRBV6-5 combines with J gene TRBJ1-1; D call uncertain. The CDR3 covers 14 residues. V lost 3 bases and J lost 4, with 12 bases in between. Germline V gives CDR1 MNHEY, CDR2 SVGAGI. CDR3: CASSYAGGSTEAFF. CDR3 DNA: TGTGCCAGCAGTTATGCTGGAGGGAGCACTGAAGCTTTCTTT.

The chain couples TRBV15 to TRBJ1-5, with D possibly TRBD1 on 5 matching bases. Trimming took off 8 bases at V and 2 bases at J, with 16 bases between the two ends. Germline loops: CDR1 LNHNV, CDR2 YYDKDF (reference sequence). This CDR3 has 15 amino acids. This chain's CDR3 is CATHVRGMGNQPQHF. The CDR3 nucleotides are TGTGCCACCCACGTACGGGGGATGGGCAATCAGCCCCAGCATTTT.

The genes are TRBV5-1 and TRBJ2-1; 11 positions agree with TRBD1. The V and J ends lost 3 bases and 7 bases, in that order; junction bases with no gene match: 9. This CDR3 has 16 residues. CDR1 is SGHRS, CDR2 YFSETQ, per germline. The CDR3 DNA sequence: TGCGCCAGCAGCTCTTTACCCGGGACAGGGGGAAATGAGCAGTTCTTC. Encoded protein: CASSSLPGTGGNEQFF.

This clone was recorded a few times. CDR3 bases: TGTGCCAGCAGAAGGACTAGCGGGAGGAATGAGCAGTTCTTC. Its translation: CASRRTSGRNEQFF. The chain links TRBV6-5 to TRBJ2-1; 14 nucleotides agree with TRBD2. This CDR3 comprises 14 residues. CDR1 and CDR2 from the germline V gene are MNHEY and SVGAGI. The V segment lost 6 bases and the J segment 7 bases; nucleotides outside the gene matches: 2.

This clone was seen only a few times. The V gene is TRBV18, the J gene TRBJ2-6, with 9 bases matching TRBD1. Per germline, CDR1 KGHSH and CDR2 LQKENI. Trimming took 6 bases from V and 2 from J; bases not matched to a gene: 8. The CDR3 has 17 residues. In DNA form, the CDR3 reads TGTGCCAGCTCTCACGGACAGGGGAGCCCTGGGGCCAACGTCCTGACTTTC. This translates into CASSHGQGSPGANVLTF.

This CDR3 is CASSHPGRAEEKLFF. As DNA, the CDR3 is TGTGCCAGCAGCCACCCCGGGAGGGCGGAAGAAAAACTGTTTTTT. V usage is TRBV14 and J usage is TRBJ1-4; no definite D call. V lost 3 bases to trimming and J lost 8 bases, with 16 bases between them. The germline V gene has CDR1 SGHDN and CDR2 FVKESK. The CDR3 is 15 residues long.

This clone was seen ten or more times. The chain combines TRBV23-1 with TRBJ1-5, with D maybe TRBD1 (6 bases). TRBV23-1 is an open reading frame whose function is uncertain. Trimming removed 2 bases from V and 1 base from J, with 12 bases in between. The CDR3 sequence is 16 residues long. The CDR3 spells CASSQNRAGSNQPQHF. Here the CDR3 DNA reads TGCGCCAGCAGTCAAAACAGGGCTGGGAGCAATCAGCCCCAGCATTTT.

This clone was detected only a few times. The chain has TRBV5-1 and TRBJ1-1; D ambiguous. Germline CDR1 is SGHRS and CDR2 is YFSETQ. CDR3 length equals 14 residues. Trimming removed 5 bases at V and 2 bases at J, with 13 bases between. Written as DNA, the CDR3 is TGCGCCAGCAGTAGAACAGAGCTTAACACTGAAGCTTTCTTT. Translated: CASSRTELNTEAFF.

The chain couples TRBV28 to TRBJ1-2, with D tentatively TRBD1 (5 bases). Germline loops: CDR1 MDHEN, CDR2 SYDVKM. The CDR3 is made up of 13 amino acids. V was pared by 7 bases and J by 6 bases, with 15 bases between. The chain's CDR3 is CASTWGRVDGYTF. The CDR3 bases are TGTGCCAGCACCTGGGGCAGGGTGGATGGCTACACCTTC.

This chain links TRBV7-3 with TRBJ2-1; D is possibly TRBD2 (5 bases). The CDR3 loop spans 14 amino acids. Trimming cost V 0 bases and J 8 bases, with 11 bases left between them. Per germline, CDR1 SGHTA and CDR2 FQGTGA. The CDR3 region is CASSLTIRGYEQFF. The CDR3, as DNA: TGTGCCAGCAGCTTAACGATCAGAGGGTATGAGCAGTTCTTC.

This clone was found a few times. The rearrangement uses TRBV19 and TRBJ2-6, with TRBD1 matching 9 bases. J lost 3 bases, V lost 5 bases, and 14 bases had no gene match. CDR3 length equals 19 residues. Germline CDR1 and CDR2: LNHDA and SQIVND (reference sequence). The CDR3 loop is CASSSRGDRVPFGANVLTF. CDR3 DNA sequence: TGTGCCAGTAGTTCCCGTGGGGACAGGGTCCCTTTTGGGGCCAACGTCCTGACTTTC.

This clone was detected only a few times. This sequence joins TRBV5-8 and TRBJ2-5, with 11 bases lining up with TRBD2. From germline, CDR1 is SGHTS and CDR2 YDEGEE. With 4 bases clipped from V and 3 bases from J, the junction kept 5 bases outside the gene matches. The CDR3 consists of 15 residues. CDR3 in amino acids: CASSRRLAGKETQYF. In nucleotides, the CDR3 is TGTGCCAGCAGCCGCCGACTAGCGGGAAAAGAGACCCAGTACTTC.

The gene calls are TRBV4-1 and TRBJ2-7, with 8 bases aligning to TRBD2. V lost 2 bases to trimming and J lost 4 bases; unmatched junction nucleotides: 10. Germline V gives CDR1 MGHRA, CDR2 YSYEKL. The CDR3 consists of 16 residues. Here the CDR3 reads CASSQRTSGLLYEQYF. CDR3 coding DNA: TGCGCCAGCAGCCAAAGAACTAGCGGTCTTCTATACGAGCAGTACTTC.

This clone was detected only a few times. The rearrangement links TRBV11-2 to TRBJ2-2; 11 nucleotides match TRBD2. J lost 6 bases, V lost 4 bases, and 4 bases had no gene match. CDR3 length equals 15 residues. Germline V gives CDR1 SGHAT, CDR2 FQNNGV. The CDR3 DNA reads TGTGCCAGCAGCTATAGCGGGAGGGCCCCCGGGGAGCTGTTTTTT. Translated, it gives CASSYSGRAPGELFF.

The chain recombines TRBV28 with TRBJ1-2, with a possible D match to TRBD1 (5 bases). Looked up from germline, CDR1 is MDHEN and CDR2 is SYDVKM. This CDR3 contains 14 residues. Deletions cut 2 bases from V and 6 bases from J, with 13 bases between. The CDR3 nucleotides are TGTGCCAGCAGTTTACCCCCGTGGGGGGATGGCTACACCTTC. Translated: CASSLPPWGDGYTF.

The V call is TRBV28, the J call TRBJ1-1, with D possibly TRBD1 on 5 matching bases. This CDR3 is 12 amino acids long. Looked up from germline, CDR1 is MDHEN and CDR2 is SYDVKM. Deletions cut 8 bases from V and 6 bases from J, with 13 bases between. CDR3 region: CASWGGGAEAFF. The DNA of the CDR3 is TGTGCCAGCTGGGGGGGTGGCGCTGAAGCTTTCTTT.

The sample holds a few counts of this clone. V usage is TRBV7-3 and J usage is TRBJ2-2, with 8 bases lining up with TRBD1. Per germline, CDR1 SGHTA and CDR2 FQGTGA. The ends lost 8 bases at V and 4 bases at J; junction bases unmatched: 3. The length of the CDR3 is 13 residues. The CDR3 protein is CASQGAGTGELFF. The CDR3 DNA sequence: TGTGCCAGCCAGGGGGCGGGCACCGGGGAGCTGTTTTTT.

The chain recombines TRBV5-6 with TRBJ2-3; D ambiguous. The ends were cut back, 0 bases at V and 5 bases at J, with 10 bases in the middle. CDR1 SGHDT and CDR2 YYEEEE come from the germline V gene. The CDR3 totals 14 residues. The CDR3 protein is CASSLDSYEDTQYF. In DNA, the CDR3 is TGTGCCAGCAGCTTGGACTCCTACGAAGATACGCAGTATTTT.

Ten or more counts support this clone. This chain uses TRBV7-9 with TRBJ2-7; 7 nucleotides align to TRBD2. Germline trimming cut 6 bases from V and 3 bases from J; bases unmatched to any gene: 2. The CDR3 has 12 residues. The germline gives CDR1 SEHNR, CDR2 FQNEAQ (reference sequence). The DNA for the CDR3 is TGTGCCAGCAGTCTAGCGGTCTACGAGCAGTACTTC. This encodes CASSLAVYEQYF.

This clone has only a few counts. The CDR3 nucleotides read TGTGCCAGCAGTGGCGGGGCCGTCACCGGGGAGCTGTTTTTT. It translates to CASSGGAVTGELFF. This chain joins TRBV2 and TRBJ2-2, with a tentative D call TRBD2 (6 bases). Trimming removed 4 bases from V and 4 bases from J, with 10 bases in between. The V gene's germline CDR1 is SNHLY and CDR2 FYNNEI. This CDR3 comprises 14 residues.

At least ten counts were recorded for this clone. The DNA for the CDR3 is TGTGCCAGCAGCTTAACATCGGGAGCAACCTACAATGAGCAGTTCTTC. It yields the protein CASSLTSGATYNEQFF. V gene TRBV7-3 combines with J gene TRBJ2-1; D is perhaps TRBD2 (6 bases). This CDR3 has 16 amino acids. V was shortened by 0 bases and J by 2 bases, with 11 bases between the two germline ends. The V gene's germline CDR1 is SGHTA and CDR2 FQGTGA.

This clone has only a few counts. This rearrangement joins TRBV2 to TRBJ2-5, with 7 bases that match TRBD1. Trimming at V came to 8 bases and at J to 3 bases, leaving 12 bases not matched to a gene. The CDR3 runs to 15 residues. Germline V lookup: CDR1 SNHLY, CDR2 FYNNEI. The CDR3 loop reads CASAGGRSDKETQYF. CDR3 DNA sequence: TGTGCCAGCGCAGGGGGACGGTCTGATAAAGAGACCCAGTACTTC.